The 6 T cell receptor beta chains below come from one sample, sequenced in a study of cytomegalovirus exposure and HLA in healthy donors (dated by TCRdb to 2016 to 2017). Library preparation was by the immunoSEQ multiplex PCR assay. For the multiplex PCR, a mixture combining 60 forward primers for TCR Vbeta segments and 13 reverse primers for TCR Jbeta segments was used. TCRdb stores this immuneACCESS table with in-frame sequences only. Part of the clones is absent; in the studies checked, under half of the shortfall reflects unresolved V genes, and no reason is known for the rest. In this sample's table one finds around 140,000 clones. The top ten clonotypes cover 1.5% to 2% of the sample. Sequenced: PBMCs. These receptors were collected from a woman in her forties or fifties in good health and CMV-seronegative.

J is TRBJ2-5 and V is TRBV7-3; 8 bases agree with TRBD2. V dropped 2 bases and J dropped 4; count of bases not matched to a gene: 0. Germline CDR1 and CDR2: SGHTA and FQGTGA. The CDR3 length is 13 residues. The CDR3 DNA sequence: TGTGCCAGCAGCTTAGGACTAGCAGAGACCCAGTACTTC. It yields the protein CASSLGLAETQYF.

V is TRBV6-6 and J is TRBJ2-3, with D maybe TRBD1 (6 bases). Germline values: CDR1 MNHNY, CDR2 SVGAGI (reference sequence). The CDR3 consists of 14 residues. Trimming cost V 6 bases and J 2 bases, with 12 bases left between them. The CDR3 loop reads CASSIGQITDTQYF. Here the CDR3 DNA reads TGTGCCAGCAGCATAGGACAGATCACAGATACGCAGTATTTT.

The rearrangement uses TRBV2 and TRBJ1-6; tentative D call: TRBD1 (5 bases). The CDR3 spans 12 residues. In germline, CDR1 is SNHLY, CDR2 FYNNEI. The V end lost 6 bases, the J end lost 9 bases, and 9 bases lay between the germline ends. This CDR3 reads CASRRGISPLHF. The CDR3, as DNA: TGTGCCAGCAGAAGGGGAATTTCACCCCTCCACTTT.

The gene calls are TRBV7-8 and TRBJ2-2; weak D call: TRBD1 (6 bases). CDR1 is SGHVS and CDR2 is FQNEAQ in the germline V gene. The CDR3 is made up of 14 amino acids. DNA of the CDR3: TGTGCGGCCACACAGGGCTCTCGTCCCGGGGAGCTGTTTTTT. Translation gives CAATQGSRPGELFF.

V and J are TRBV7-2 and TRBJ2-1; weak D call: TRBD2 (5 bases). The CDR3 is 15 amino acids. The germline gives CDR1 SGHTA, CDR2 FQGNSA. V was shortened by 7 bases and J by 0 bases, with 13 bases between the two germline ends. CDR3 amino acids: CASTLTGISYNEQFF. The CDR3 DNA reads as TGTGCCAGCACCCTTACCGGGATCTCCTACAATGAGCAGTTCTTC.

V and J are TRBV4-2 and TRBJ2-1, with 10 bases identical to TRBD1. V shed 4 bases and J 9 bases; nucleotides not matched to a gene: 3. CDR1 is LGHNA and CDR2 is YNFKEQ in the germline V gene. This CDR3 spans 13 amino acids. CDR3 coding DNA: TGTGCCAGCAGCCCAAGGGACAGGGGTGAGCAGTTCTTC. Protein product: CASSPRDRGEQFF.